A single sample gave rise to the 27 T cell receptor beta chains below, sequenced in a study of T cell clonality in common variable immunodeficiency. Findings and caveats of the study: Reportedly, TCR beta sequences from common variable immunodeficiency showed fewer deletions and N-nucleotide insertions.

The antigens of these receptors remain unknown. The table came from immunoSEQ multiplex PCR; TCRdb's copy has only in-frame clones and leaves some out. This sample shows under 35,000 clones and no singletons; roughly 5.9% rests with the ten largest. Sample: peripheral blood mononuclear cells. These receptors were obtained from a human donor with common variable immunodeficiency.

This clone was counted many times. The CDR3 extends 3 residues past the end of the read, so its final part is completed from the germline J gene. The V and J genes are TRBV5-1 and TRBJ2-2, with 7 bases matching TRBD2. The CDR3 consists of 17 residues. V was pared by 0 bases and J by 0 bases, with 5 bases of the junction left unmatched. Germline CDR1 and CDR2: SGHRS and YFSETQ. CDR3 DNA, as far as it was read: TGCGCCAGCAGCTTGGGAACTGCGGGGGCGAACACCGGGGAG. This translates into CASSLGTAGANTGE. Given in full, the CDR3 is CASSLGTAGANTGELFF. Combining the CDR3 with reference TRBV5-1 and TRBJ2-2 gives the whole variable domain KAGVTQTPRYLIKTRGQQVTLSCSPISGHRSVSWYQQTPGQGLQFLFEYFSETQRNKGNFPGRFSGRQFSNSRSEMNVSTLELGDSALYLCASSLGTAGANTGELFFGEGSRLTVL.

At least ten counts were recorded for this clone. The read ends 3 residues before the CDR3 terminus; that terminus is restored from the germline J gene. This chain uses TRBV5-6 with TRBJ1-2, with TRBD1 as a possible D gene (5 bases). This CDR3 has 13 residues. The germline CDR1 and CDR2 sequences are SGHDT and YYEEEE. The CDR3: CASSRGLLEGYTF. The CDR3 bases that were read are TGTGCCAGCAGCCGGGGACTCTTGGAGGGC.

There are many counts of this clone. The read ends 3 residues shy of where the CDR3 ends; the end is completed using the germline J gene. V gene TRBV5-1 combines with J gene TRBJ1-2, with 12 bases lining up with TRBD1. The CDR3 runs to 15 residues. The germline CDR1 and CDR2 sequences are SGHRS and YFSETQ. CDR3 in amino acids: CASSSESGTGGGYTF. The sequenced part of the CDR3 DNA is TGCGCCAGCAGTTCAGAGTCCGGGACAGGGGGCGGC. Filled out from reference TRBV5-1 and TRBJ1-2, the complete variable domain reads KAGVTQTPRYLIKTRGQQVTLSCSPISGHRSVSWYQQTPGQGLQFLFEYFSETQRNKGNFPGRFSGRQFSNSRSEMNVSTLELGDSALYLCASSSESGTGGGYTFGSGTRLTVV.

In this sample, this clone turned up a few times. The read comes to an end 3 residues before the CDR3 does, leaving the germline J gene to fill in the end. The chain carries TRBV7-7 and TRBJ2-3; no clear D gene. The CDR3 extends over 11 amino acids. CDR1 SSHAT and CDR2 FNYEAQ come from the germline V gene (reference sequence). With 8 bases removed from V and 5 bases from J, the gap between germline ends came to 8 bases. This CDR3 is CASLIGDTQYF. Incomplete CDR3 DNA: TGTGCCAGCCTAATTGGAGATACG.

This clone was seen repeatedly, ten times or more. The read ends 3 residues before the CDR3 terminus; that terminus is restored from the germline J gene. The chain combines TRBV27 with TRBJ2-1; 8 bases line up with TRBD2. The CDR3 covers 13 residues. Trimming at V came to 7 bases and at J to 7 bases, leaving 6 bases not matched to a gene. Germline V CDR1 and CDR2: MNHEY, SMNVEV (reference sequence). CDR3 bases read: TGTGCCAGCACGGGGGGGGCAGGTAATGAG. Translation: CASTGGAGNE. Given in full, the CDR3 is CASTGGAGNEQFF.

This clone was counted at least ten times. The read finishes 3 residues shy of the CDR3 end, and the germline J gene is used to complete it. This chain joins TRBV18 and TRBJ1-5; 7 bases line up with TRBD1. V was pared by 3 bases and J by 4 bases, with 6 bases of the junction left unmatched. The CDR3 totals 15 residues. Per germline, CDR1 KGHSH and CDR2 LQKENI. The part of the CDR3 DNA that was read is TGTGCCAGCTCACCCGGGGGACAGATAAATCAGCCC. This translates into CASSPGGQINQP. The CDR3 in its entirety is CASSPGGQINQPQHF.

With regard to this clone: The read ends 3 residues early relative to the CDR3; the germline J gene fills the gap. The chain employs TRBV10-2 and TRBJ2-7; 7 nucleotides agree with TRBD1. Germline assignment: CDR1 WSHSY and CDR2 SAAADI. The CDR3 has 14 amino acids. J was trimmed by 1 base and V by 6 bases; bases with no gene match: 6. Partial CDR3 DNA: TGCGCCAGCAGGAAGGGGGCAGTGTCCTACGAG. Translating gives CASRKGAVSYE. The entire CDR3 protein is CASRKGAVSYEQYF.

This clone was counted between two and nine times. Read sequence stops 3 residues before the CDR3 end, and the germline J gene provides the missing end. The chain is built from TRBV7-3 and TRBJ2-5; no clear D gene. Trimming stripped 5 bases from V and 3 bases from J, with 19 bases between. The length of the CDR3 is 16 residues. Germline lookup yields CDR1 SGHTA and CDR2 FQGTGA. CDR3 bases read: TGTGCCAGCAGCCCTGGATTGGGCAGAGTAAAAGAGACC. It is translated as CASSPGLGRVKET. The CDR3, in full, reads CASSPGLGRVKETQYF.

In its sample, this clone was seen a few times. The CDR3 extends 3 residues past the end of the read, so its final part is completed from the germline J gene. The V gene is TRBV2, the J gene TRBJ1-3, with D possibly TRBD1 on 5 matching bases. Germline loops: CDR1 SNHLY, CDR2 FYNNEI. The CDR3 extends over 14 amino acids. V was pared by 8 bases and J by 9 bases, with 20 bases between. The covered CDR3 bases are TGTGCCAGCCAAAGGGGTGGACCCTCGAGCACC. Translating gives CASQRGGPSST. The whole CDR3 protein is CASQRGGPSSTIYF.

This clone was recorded a few times. Read sequence stops 3 residues before the CDR3 end, and the germline J gene provides the missing end. The V call is TRBV19, the J call TRBJ2-3, with D perhaps matching TRBD1 (5 bases). Trimming pared 6 bases from V and 3 bases from J, leaving 7 bases between. The CDR3 has 12 residues. Germline V gives CDR1 LNHDA, CDR2 SQIVND (reference sequence). Incomplete CDR3 DNA: TGTGCCAGTAGGGGGCGGACAGATACG. Its translation is CASRGRTDT. The full CDR3 sequence reads CASRGRTDTQYF.

CDR3 loop: CASTGTGLNQPQHF. The DNA read from the CDR3 is TGTGCCAGCACTGGGACAGGGCTTAATCAGCCC. This chain joins TRBV2 and TRBJ1-5; the match to TRBD1 covers 9 bases. The sequenced fragment ends 3 residues before the CDR3 boundary, so the rest is inferred from the germline J gene. Germline V gives CDR1 SNHLY, CDR2 FYNNEI. Losses at the gene ends were 7 bases for V and 4 bases for J; bases not matched to a gene: 5. This CDR3 is 14 amino acids long.

This clone showed up just a few times. The read terminates 3 residues ahead of where the CDR3 ends, so the germline J gene completes it. V is TRBV6-4 and J is TRBJ2-1; 13 bases match TRBD2. Trimming at V came to 5 bases and at J to 8 bases, leaving 6 bases not matched to a gene. The CDR3 has 15 residues. CDR1 and CDR2 from the germline V gene are MRHNA and SNTAGT. This CDR3 reads CASSLLAGGIDEQFF. The covered CDR3 bases are TGTGCCAGCAGTCTACTAGCGGGGGGGATCGATGAG.

In this sample, this clone turned up many times. The read falls 3 residues short of the CDR3 end, and the missing part is taken from the germline J gene. This rearrangement joins TRBV2 to TRBJ2-7; TRBD1 aligns across 8 bases. The germline gives CDR1 SNHLY, CDR2 FYNNEI. This CDR3 is 14 amino acids long. V trimming: 10 bases; J trimming: 3 bases; junction bases outside the gene matches: 11. The CDR3 bases that were read are TGTGCCATTGCGGAGAGACAGGGGATCTACGAG. Protein product: CAIAERQGIYE. The whole CDR3 reads CAIAERQGIYEQYF.

This clone showed up just a few times. The CDR3 is cut off 3 residues early in the read; its end comes from the germline J gene. The chain links TRBV19 to TRBJ1-5; tentative D call: TRBD1 (6 bases). The CDR3 is 14 residues long. The V and J ends lost 4 bases and 7 bases respectively, with 14 bases between them. CDR1 is LNHDA, CDR2 SQIVND, per germline (reference sequence). The covered CDR3 bases are TGTGCCAGTAGTACACAGGGATGGGAACAGCCC. It codes for CASSTQGWEQP. The entire CDR3 is CASSTQGWEQPQHF.

This clone was detected many times. The missing CDR3 end, 3 residues past where the read stops, is filled in from the germline J gene. The V call is TRBV30, the J call TRBJ2-7; D is possibly TRBD2 (6 bases). The V gene lost 2 bases and the J gene lost 3 bases, with 8 bases spanning the gap. This CDR3 region has 12 residues. The V gene's germline CDR1 is GTSNPN and CDR2 SVGIG (reference sequence). CDR3 residues: CAWSRDFYEQYF. The part of the CDR3 DNA that was read is TGTGCCTGGAGTCGGGACTTCTACGAG.

This clone showed up many times. The CDR3 end lies 3 residues beyond the end of the read and is filled in from the germline J gene. This chain joins TRBV30 and TRBJ1-6; TRBD1 matches at 10 bases. Germline V gene sequence: CDR1 GTSNPN, CDR2 SVGIG (reference sequence). V trimming: 1 base; J trimming: 10 bases; junction bases outside the gene matches: 1. The CDR3 loop spans 13 amino acids. CDR3 bases read: TGTGCCTGGAGTGGGACAGGGGGATCACCC. This encodes CAWSGTGGSP. In full, the CDR3 is CAWSGTGGSPLHF.

This clone has a count of ten or more. The DNA ends 3 residues before the CDR3 does, and the rest of the CDR3 is filled in from the germline J gene. This chain links TRBV20-1 with TRBJ2-3; D might be TRBD2 (6 bases). The CDR3 covers 15 residues. Germline V gene lookup returns CDR1 DFQATT and CDR2 SNEGSKA (reference sequence). Trimming cost V 6 bases and J 5 bases, with 21 bases left between them. This CDR3 reads CSALTSRGSGDTQYF. The part of the CDR3 DNA that was read is TGCAGTGCGCTCACTAGCCGGGGTTCGGGAGATACG.

A few counts support this clone. The sequenced CDR3 bases are TGTGCCAGCAGCCAGGACAGCACTAACTATGGC. Its protein product is CASSQDSTNYG. The full CDR3 is CASSQDSTNYGYTF. This chain links TRBV7-2 with TRBJ1-2; D might be TRBD1 (6 bases). Coverage ceases 3 residues before the CDR3 finishes, and the germline J gene fills in the end. V dropped 5 bases and J dropped 0 bases, with 10 bases sitting between them. The germline CDR1 and CDR2 sequences are SGHTA and FQGNSA. There are 14 residues in the CDR3.

This clone has more than one count but fewer than ten. The missing CDR3 end, 3 residues past where the read stops, is filled in from the germline J gene. The chain carries TRBV7-9 and TRBJ2-7; 11 bases agree with TRBD1. This CDR3 spans 15 amino acids. The ends lost 2 bases at V and 3 bases at J; junction bases unmatched: 3. From germline, CDR1 is SEHNR and CDR2 FQNEAQ (reference sequence). CDR3 in amino acids: CASSLPGTGGYEQYF. CDR3 DNA (partial): TGTGCCAGCAGCTTACCCGGGACAGGGGGCTACGAG.

This clone was detected ten times or more. The CDR3 end falls 3 residues outside the read, so it is completed with the germline J gene. The genes are TRBV7-9 and TRBJ1-4; 7 bases line up with TRBD1. Looked up from germline, CDR1 is SEHNR and CDR2 is FQNEAQ (reference sequence). The CDR3 covers 14 residues. The junction had 8 bases not matched to a gene; V was cut back by 5 bases and J by 8 bases. This chain's CDR3 is CASSPQGGWEKLFF. The sequenced part of the CDR3 DNA is TGTGCCAGCAGCCCTCAGGGGGGATGGGAAAAA.

This clone was found a few times. The observed sequence ends 3 residues before the CDR3 terminus, with the missing tail filled in from the germline J gene. The chain couples TRBV7-6 to TRBJ1-1; D may be TRBD1 (5 bases). The CDR3 has 14 amino acids. CDR1 SGHVS and CDR2 FNYEAQ come from the germline V gene. The V end was cut by 4 bases, the J end by 4 bases, with 13 bases between. The sequenced part of the CDR3 DNA is TGTGCCAGCAGCTCCTCTTCGGGGGGCACTGAA. Translation gives CASSSSSGGTE. The CDR3 as a whole reads CASSSSSGGTEAFF.

To note about this clone: The read ends 3 residues before the CDR3 terminus; that terminus is restored from the germline J gene. The chain couples TRBV18 to TRBJ1-2, with D tentatively TRBD1 (6 bases). V was clipped by 8 bases and J by 4 bases, with 17 bases between them. This CDR3 is built from 14 residues. Germline CDR1 and CDR2: KGHSH and LQKENI. CDR3 DNA, as far as it was read: TGTGCCAGCCGCGAGGGGGGGAGATCCTATGGC. Protein sequence: CASREGGRSYG. The full CDR3 sequence reads CASREGGRSYGYTF.

About this clone: The DNA ends 3 residues before the CDR3 does, and the rest of the CDR3 is filled in from the germline J gene. This chain joins TRBV13 and TRBJ1-6; D gene unclear. Germline CDR1 is PRHDT and CDR2 is FYEKMQ (reference sequence). CDR3 length equals 14 residues. Trimming removed 5 bases from V and 7 bases from J, with 12 bases in between. Incomplete CDR3 DNA: TGTGCCAGCAGCCTAAAGGGCCTCAATTCACCC. Translation: CASSLKGLNSP. From start to end, the CDR3 is CASSLKGLNSPLHF.

Turning to this clone: The read is 3 residues too short to cover the CDR3 end, so that end is filled in from the germline J gene. J is TRBJ1-6 and V is TRBV5-1; 7 bases are shared with TRBD1. V lost 1 base and J lost 3; bases outside the gene matches: 7. Germline V lookup: CDR1 SGHRS, CDR2 YFSETQ. This CDR3 contains 17 residues. The CDR3 region is CASSLTGDLGYNSPLHF. CDR3 DNA, as far as it was read: TGCGCCAGCAGCTTGACAGGGGACCTGGGCTATAATTCACCC.

As to this clone: The read comes to an end 3 residues before the CDR3 does, leaving the germline J gene to fill in the end. The genes are TRBV7-3 and TRBJ2-1; D may be TRBD2 (5 bases). The CDR3 has 17 amino acids. CDR1 and CDR2 from the germline V gene are SGHTA and FQGTGA. Trimming removed 5 bases from V and 0 bases from J, with 17 bases in between. The chain's CDR3 is CASSPRGRVSSYNEQFF. Incomplete CDR3 DNA: TGTGCCAGCAGCCCACGGGGTCGCGTCAGCTCCTACAATGAG. Full variable domain (missing parts from reference TRBV7-3 and TRBJ2-1): GAGVSQTPSNKVTEKGKYVELRCDPISGHTALYWYRQSLGQGPEFLIYFQGTGAADDSGLPNDRFFAVRPEGSVSTLKIQRTERGDSAVYLCASSPRGRVSSYNEQFFGPGTRLTVL.

This clone was seen at least ten times. Read sequence stops 3 residues before the CDR3 end, and the germline J gene provides the missing end. V usage is TRBV19 and J usage is TRBJ2-5; TRBD2 matches at 9 bases. V trimming: 4 bases; J trimming: 4 bases; junction bases outside the gene matches: 10. Germline lookup yields CDR1 LNHDA and CDR2 SQIVND (reference sequence). The CDR3 spans 16 residues. The CDR3 spells CASSRPSGAEGETQYF. The DNA read from the CDR3 is TGTGCCAGTAGTAGGCCTAGCGGGGCAGAAGGAGAGACC.

This clone was recorded a few times. The read terminates 3 residues ahead of where the CDR3 ends, so the germline J gene completes it. This chain uses TRBV14 with TRBJ2-5; a possible D gene is TRBD1 (6 bases). The CDR3 sequence is 15 residues long. CDR1 is SGHDN, CDR2 FVKESK, per germline. V shed 4 bases and J shed 0 bases, with 12 bases lying between them. CDR3 in amino acids: CASSLGQGYQETQYF. CDR3 bases read: TGTGCCAGCAGCCTAGGGCAGGGGTACCAAGAGACC.